This T cell receptor (beta chain) was documented in a study of blood T cell repertoires in COVID-19. Study-wide context: Some COVID-19 samples were acute and others convalescent; all came from the United States, Italy and Spain. Sources were T cells, B-cell-depleted T cells, or PBMCs; the material itself was cDNA or gDNA.

Profiling relied on immunoSEQ multiplex PCR, and the TCRdb table lists in-frame clones only, not all of them. The table lists 100,000 to 150,000 clones, around 85% of them singletons. V dropped 6 bases and J dropped 5; count of bases not matched to a gene: 5. Germline CDR1 and CDR2: GTSNPN and SVGIG (reference sequence). The CDR3 totals 12 residues. The chain employs TRBV30 and TRBJ2-5, with 8 bases fitting TRBD1. The sequence was obtained from a man aged 30 to 39 with COVID-19, enrolled during active disease. Sequences were obtained from peripheral blood. DNA for the CDR3: TGTGCCTGTGACAGGGGAATGGAGACCCAGTACTTC. It codes for CACDRGMETQYF.